Following are 15 T cell receptor beta chains from one sample sequenced in a study of technical replicates of blood from several donors. The protocol was immunoSEQ multiplex PCR, while the TCRdb copy is restricted to in-frame clones and leaves out a portion. The data show tens of thousands of clones, 95% to 97% seen once. Material: T cells isolated from PBMCs. The receptors were gathered from a human donor in good health.

This chain connects TRBV30 to TRBJ2-7; 11 nucleotides line up with TRBD1. The CDR3 has 12 amino acids. Germline CDR1 reads GTSNPN; CDR2 reads SVGIG (reference sequence). The trim removed 7 bases at V and 5 bases at J, leaving 4 bases unmatched. The CDR3: CAFGTGGHEQYF. The CDR3 region has the DNA TGTGCCTTTGGGACAGGGGGACACGAGCAGTACTTC.

This sequence joins TRBV6-1 and TRBJ2-7; D is unresolved. There are 14 residues in the CDR3. Germline CDR1 and CDR2: MNHNS and SASEGT. The ends were cut back, 4 bases at V and 3 bases at J, with 13 bases in the middle. CDR3 nucleotide sequence: TGTGCCAGCAGTGGGCGGTCCAACTACTACGAGCAGTACTTC. The encoded protein is CASSGRSNYYEQYF.

The chain combines TRBV2 with TRBJ2-5; D is unresolved. CDR1 is SNHLY, CDR2 FYNNEI, per germline. The CDR3 totals 14 residues. Deletions cut 2 bases from V and 2 bases from J, with 9 bases between. The CDR3 loop is CASSEKTEQETQYF. The CDR3 nucleotides are TGTGCCAGCAGTGAAAAGACTGAACAAGAGACCCAGTACTTC.

The V and J genes are TRBV19 and TRBJ1-1; maybe TRBD1 (5 bases). This CDR3 has 11 residues. Between the trimmed V and J ends, which lost 9 bases and 6 bases, there was a span of 11 bases. The germline gives CDR1 LNHDA, CDR2 SQIVND (reference sequence). The CDR3 reads CASRRGPEAFF. DNA for the CDR3: TGTGCCAGCCGGAGGGGCCCTGAAGCTTTCTTT.

This chain joins TRBV25-1 and TRBJ2-7; tentative D call: TRBD2 (6 bases). Germline CDR1 and CDR2: MGHDK and SYGVNS. The CDR3 has 18 amino acids. V gave up 6 bases and J gave up 0 bases, with 24 bases separating them. As DNA, the CDR3 is TGTGCCAGCAGAGGCCTTAGCAGGAGGGCCGGGAGCTCCTACGAGCAGTACTTC. It codes for CASRGLSRRAGSSYEQYF.

The rearrangement uses TRBV6-1 and TRBJ2-7; D remains ambiguous. Trimming took off 3 bases at V and 2 bases at J, with 11 bases between the two ends. The CDR3 is 14 amino acids. Germline V gene lookup returns CDR1 MNHNS and CDR2 SASEGT. CDR3 nucleotides: TGTGCCAGCAGTGAGTCGGGTATCACCTACGAGCAGTACTTC. Translating it yields CASSESGITYEQYF.

This clone was picked up a small number of times. The J gene is TRBJ2-3, the V gene TRBV7-3, with 7 positions matching TRBD2. The V gene end was trimmed by 4 bases and the J gene end by 5 bases; junction bases not matched to a gene: 3. Germline CDR1 SGHTA, CDR2 FQGTGA. This CDR3 contains 13 residues. CDR3 sequence (DNA): TGTGCCAGCAGCTCCTTAGCGGGAGATACGCAGTATTTT. Its translation: CASSSLAGDTQYF.

This rearrangement joins TRBV20-1 to TRBJ1-2; D not resolved. This CDR3 comprises 11 residues. Trimming pared 3 bases from V and 5 bases from J, leaving 7 bases between. The V gene's germline CDR1 is DFQATT and CDR2 SNEGSKA (reference sequence). The CDR3 protein is CSARGGYGYTF. The DNA of the CDR3 is TGCAGTGCTAGGGGAGGATATGGCTACACCTTC.

The rearrangement joins TRBV19 to TRBJ2-3; TRBD2 matches at 8 bases. The CDR3 runs 16 residues. The germline V gene has CDR1 LNHDA and CDR2 SQIVND (reference sequence). The V gene end was trimmed by 7 bases and the J gene end by 6 bases; junction bases not matched to a gene: 15. CDR3 residues: CASTPSLSGSGDTQYF. The CDR3 DNA is TGTGCCAGTACACCCTCCCTAAGCGGGAGCGGGGATACGCAGTATTTT.

In its sample, this clone was seen a few times. This chain connects TRBV7-6 to TRBJ1-2, with D possibly TRBD1 on 6 matching bases. Between the trimmed V and J ends, which lost 5 bases and 8 bases, there was a span of 18 bases. The germline V gene has CDR1 SGHVS and CDR2 FNYEAQ. CDR3 length: 14 residues. The CDR3 nucleotides read TGTGCCAGCAGCCATGTCAGTGGGGGCAGGGGCTACACCTTC. It codes for CASSHVSGGRGYTF.

V usage is TRBV19 and J usage is TRBJ2-5, with D possibly matching TRBD1 (5 bases). Germline V gene lookup returns CDR1 LNHDA and CDR2 SQIVND (reference sequence). V was trimmed by 2 bases and J by 0 bases, leaving 13 bases between them. This CDR3 region has 16 residues. CDR3 in DNA: TGTGCCAGTAGTATAAGAGGACACCTGTACCAAGAGACCCAGTACTTC. Translation: CASSIRGHLYQETQYF.

The J gene is TRBJ2-1, the V gene TRBV11-2; D perhaps matches TRBD2 (6 bases). The germline gives CDR1 SGHAT, CDR2 FQNNGV. V was trimmed by 3 bases and J by 8 bases, leaving 8 bases between them. CDR3 length: 12 residues. CDR3 DNA sequence: TGTGCCAGCAGCTTGAAGCGGGATGAGCAGTTCTTC. Amino acid sequence: CASSLKRDEQFF.

The chain joins TRBV6-5 to TRBJ2-1; a possible D gene is TRBD1 (6 bases). The V and J ends lost 7 bases and 6 bases respectively, with 16 bases between them. The CDR3 contains 14 residues. Per the germline V gene, CDR1 is MNHEY and CDR2 is SVGAGI. CDR3 nucleotides: TGTGCCAGCACCTCAGGAGGCAGGGGCAATGAGCAGTTCTTC. This codes for CASTSGGRGNEQFF.

This clone was counted between two and nine times. V is TRBV14 and J is TRBJ1-1; TRBD1 might be the D (5 bases). This CDR3 is built from 16 residues. Germline CDR1 and CDR2: SGHDN and FVKESK. V was trimmed by 1 base and J by 0 bases, leaving 12 bases between them. CDR3 in DNA: TGTGCCAGCAGCCAAGGTTTTCGGACACTGAACACTGAAGCTTTCTTT. Residues: CASSQGFRTLNTEAFF.

V usage is TRBV10-3 and J usage is TRBJ1-1; 8 bases match TRBD1. CDR3 size: 13 residues. V trimming: 10 bases; J trimming: 5 bases; junction bases outside the gene matches: 9. CDR1 and CDR2 from the germline V gene are ENHRY and SYGVKD. This CDR3 reads CATTDRGGTEAFF. CDR3 coding DNA: TGTGCCACGACAGACAGGGGAGGGACTGAAGCTTTCTTT.